Listed below are T cell receptor beta chains from one sample, sequenced in a study of blood T cell repertoires in COVID-19. The repertoire was sequenced with immunoSEQ multiplex PCR; TCRdb's copy has only in-frame clones and lacks some. The sample lists more than 95,000 clones, 82% occurring once. The sequenced material came from peripheral blood. The source is a man aged 80 or over with acute or convalescent COVID-19. Both conserved end residues are part of each CDR3. D genes are given only for firm matches. Not every row has a clone size; where given, it reads once, few, many or a size class.

j_gene: TRBJ1-1
abundance: -
v_gene: TRBV25-1
d_gene: TRBD1
CDR3nt: TGTGCCAGCAGTACAGGGGAGTTAAACACTGAAGCTTTCTTT
CDR3aa: CASSTGELNTEAFF

j_gene: TRBJ1-5
abundance: -
v_gene: TRBV5-6
d_gene: -
CDR3nt: TGTGCCAGCCATCTCCGGGGGGCAGGGAATCAGCCCCAGCATTTT
CDR3aa: CASHLRGAGNQPQHF

j_gene: TRBJ2-5
abundance: -
v_gene: TRBV7-7
d_gene: -
CDR3nt: TGTGCTAGCAGCCGACAGGTCGGCGAGACCCAGTACTTC
CDR3aa: CASSRQVGETQYF

j_gene: TRBJ1-6
abundance: -
v_gene: TRBV7-2
d_gene: -
CDR3nt: TGTGCCAGCAGCTCAGGACATTATAATTCACCCCTCCACTTT
CDR3aa: CASSSGHYNSPLHF

j_gene: TRBJ2-7
abundance: -
v_gene: TRBV3-1/TRBV3-2
d_gene: -
CDR3nt: TGTGCCAGCAGCCCGCGGGAGCAGTACTTC
CDR3aa: CASSPREQYF

j_gene: TRBJ1-1
abundance: -
v_gene: TRBV5-4
d_gene: -
CDR3nt: TGTGCCAGCAGGGGCCAAGGAGGTCTCACTGAAGCTTTCTTT
CDR3aa: CASRGQGGLTEAFF

j_gene: TRBJ1-6
abundance: -
v_gene: TRBV5-1
d_gene: -
CDR3nt: TGCGCCAGCAGCGGGACAAGTGGGGAACCCCTCCACTTT
CDR3aa: CASSGTSGEPLHF

j_gene: TRBJ1-6
abundance: few
v_gene: TRBV5-4
d_gene: TRBD1
CDR3nt: TGTGCCAGCAGCTCGACAGGGGTGGATTCACCCCTCCACTTT
CDR3aa: CASSSTGVDSPLHF

j_gene: TRBJ2-2
abundance: -
v_gene: TRBV5-1
d_gene: TRBD1
CDR3nt: TGCGCCAGCAGCCCCGGGACAGGGGTGGCCGGGGAGCTGTTTTTT
CDR3aa: CASSPGTGVAGELFF

j_gene: TRBJ2-2
abundance: -
v_gene: TRBV12-3/TRBV12-4
d_gene: TRBD2
CDR3nt: TGTGTCGTAGCGGGGTCGAACACCGGGGAGCTGTTTTTT
CDR3aa: CVVAGSNTGELFF

j_gene: TRBJ2-1
abundance: -
v_gene: TRBV6-2/TRBV6-3
d_gene: -
CDR3nt: TGTGCCAGCAGTTACTCAGCCCCACGGGATGAGCAGTTCTTC
CDR3aa: CASSYSAPRDEQFF

j_gene: TRBJ2-3
abundance: -
v_gene: TRBV28
d_gene: TRBD2
CDR3nt: TGTGCCAGCAGTTTACGATCCCCGACTAGCGGGAGTTACCAACGGAGAGATACGCAGTATTTT
CDR3aa: CASSLRSPTSGSYQRRDTQYF

j_gene: TRBJ1-1
abundance: once
v_gene: TRBV5-6
d_gene: -
CDR3nt: TGTGCCAGCAGCCTCAGGGTGGGCACTGAAGCTTTCTTT
CDR3aa: CASSLRVGTEAFF

j_gene: TRBJ2-7
abundance: -
v_gene: TRBV19
d_gene: TRBD1
CDR3nt: TGTGCCAGTAGAAGGGGGACAGGGGTGTACGAGCAGTACTTC
CDR3aa: CASRRGTGVYEQYF

j_gene: TRBJ2-6
abundance: -
v_gene: TRBV7-9
d_gene: -
CDR3nt: TGTGCCAGCAGCGTATACCAGGGGCTCTCTGGGGCCAACGTCCTGACTTTC
CDR3aa: CASSVYQGLSGANVLTF

j_gene: TRBJ1-6
abundance: -
v_gene: TRBV14
d_gene: -
CDR3nt: TGTGCCAGCAGCCAAGATTTGAAGGTGACAGACAATTCACCCCTCCACTTT
CDR3aa: CASSQDLKVTDNSPLHF

j_gene: TRBJ2-1
abundance: -
v_gene: TRBV10-2
d_gene: -
CDR3nt: TGCGCCAGCAGTGAGAGGGGCGGGGCCTACAATGAGCAGTTCTTC
CDR3aa: CASSERGGAYNEQFF

j_gene: TRBJ2-7
abundance: -
v_gene: TRBV5-1
d_gene: -
CDR3nt: TGCGCCAGCAGCTTGCCAGGCCCCTACGAGCAGTACTTC
CDR3aa: CASSLPGPYEQYF

j_gene: TRBJ1-2
abundance: -
v_gene: TRBV9
d_gene: -
CDR3nt: TGTGCCAGCAGCGTAGACCGGAGCAGCTATGGCTACACCTTC
CDR3aa: CASSVDRSSYGYTF

j_gene: TRBJ2-4
abundance: -
v_gene: TRBV9
d_gene: TRBD2
CDR3nt: TGTGCCAGCAGCCCATTAGCGGGGGGGTCCCAAAACATTCAGTACTTC
CDR3aa: CASSPLAGGSQNIQYF

j_gene: TRBJ1-2
abundance: -
v_gene: TRBV28
d_gene: -
CDR3nt: TGTGCCAGCAGTTTACAGGTCCACTATGGCTACACCTTC
CDR3aa: CASSLQVHYGYTF

j_gene: TRBJ2-1
abundance: -
v_gene: TRBV11-2
d_gene: TRBD2
CDR3nt: TGTGCCAGCAGCTCCGCCGGGACTAAGCTCTACAATGAGCAGTTCTTC
CDR3aa: CASSSAGTKLYNEQFF

j_gene: TRBJ2-2
abundance: once
v_gene: TRBV19
d_gene: TRBD1
CDR3nt: TGTGCCAGTAGTACCGGGACAGGGTTAGAAGGGGAGCTGTTTTTT
CDR3aa: CASSTGTGLEGELFF

j_gene: TRBJ2-5
abundance: -
v_gene: TRBV6-5
d_gene: -
CDR3nt: TGTGCCAGCAGTTACTCGAGGGCCCTGAGGGAAGAGACCCAGTACTTC
CDR3aa: CASSYSRALREETQYF

j_gene: TRBJ2-5
abundance: -
v_gene: TRBV12-3/TRBV12-4
d_gene: -
CDR3nt: TGTGCCAGCAGTTTATCGGGGGAGACCCAGTACTTC
CDR3aa: CASSLSGETQYF

j_gene: TRBJ1-3
abundance: once
v_gene: TRBV30
d_gene: -
CDR3nt: TGTGCCTGCTTCTCTGGAAACACCATATATTTT
CDR3aa: CACFSGNTIYF

j_gene: TRBJ2-1
abundance: -
v_gene: TRBV30
d_gene: -
CDR3nt: TGTGCCTGGAGTGTGACACACTCCACCTACAATGAGCAGTTCTTC
CDR3aa: CAWSVTHSTYNEQFF

j_gene: TRBJ1-3
abundance: many
v_gene: TRBV7-6
d_gene: TRBD1
CDR3nt: TGTGCCAGCAGCTCTTCCGGGACAGCCTCTGGAAACACCATATATTTT
CDR3aa: CASSSSGTASGNTIYF

j_gene: TRBJ1-1
abundance: once
v_gene: TRBV7-9
d_gene: -
CDR3nt: TGTGCCAGCAGTCCAGGTGACGGAATCATGAACACTGAAGCTTTCTTT
CDR3aa: CASSPGDGIMNTEAFF

j_gene: TRBJ1-3
abundance: -
v_gene: TRBV7-2
d_gene: TRBD1
CDR3nt: TGTGCCAGCAGCTCCGGACAGGGGAACACCATATATTTT
CDR3aa: CASSSGQGNTIYF

j_gene: TRBJ1-5
abundance: -
v_gene: TRBV19
d_gene: TRBD1
CDR3nt: TGTGCCAGTAGACAGGGGGGCGGCAATCAGCCCCAGCATTTT
CDR3aa: CASRQGGGNQPQHF

j_gene: TRBJ1-5
abundance: -
v_gene: TRBV3-1/TRBV3-2
d_gene: TRBD1
CDR3nt: TGTGCCAGCAGCCAAGAAGACAGGGGGCGAGGTCAGCCCCAGCATTTT
CDR3aa: CASSQEDRGRGQPQHF

j_gene: TRBJ2-1
abundance: few
v_gene: TRBV19
d_gene: TRBD2
CDR3nt: TGTGCCAGTAGTAGCCTAGCGGGAGGGGGGAAGACCTACAATGAGCAGTTCTTC
CDR3aa: CASSSLAGGGKTYNEQFF

j_gene: TRBJ2-5
abundance: -
v_gene: TRBV6-5
d_gene: TRBD1
CDR3nt: TGTGCCAGCAGACGGAACAGGGGGCAAGAGACCCAGTACTTC
CDR3aa: CASRRNRGQETQYF

j_gene: TRBJ1-5
abundance: -
v_gene: TRBV7-2
d_gene: -
CDR3nt: TGTGCCAGCAGCCCACGACAGGGCAATCAGCCCCAGCATTTT
CDR3aa: CASSPRQGNQPQHF

j_gene: TRBJ2-2
abundance: few
v_gene: TRBV29-1
d_gene: -
CDR3nt: TGCAGCGTGGGGAGGACAGGGAACACCGGGGAGCTGTTTTTT
CDR3aa: CSVGRTGNTGELFF

j_gene: TRBJ1-4
abundance: -
v_gene: TRBV6-5
d_gene: -
CDR3nt: TGTGCCAGCAGACCCAGCGCAACTAATGAAAAACTGTTTTTT
CDR3aa: CASRPSATNEKLFF

j_gene: TRBJ1-5
abundance: -
v_gene: TRBV4-3
d_gene: -
CDR3nt: TGCGCCAGCAGCCAAGATTCTGGAAGCGATCAGCCCCAGCATTTT
CDR3aa: CASSQDSGSDQPQHF

j_gene: TRBJ1-3
abundance: -
v_gene: TRBV23-1
d_gene: TRBD1
CDR3nt: TGCGCCAGCAGTCAAATGAGGGGGACAGAAGCTGGAAACACCATATATTTT
CDR3aa: CASSQMRGTEAGNTIYF

j_gene: TRBJ2-1
abundance: -
v_gene: TRBV19
d_gene: -
CDR3nt: TGTGCCAGTAGGGGTAGCGGACTCGCCTACAATGAGCAGTTCTTC
CDR3aa: CASRGSGLAYNEQFF

j_gene: TRBJ1-3
abundance: -
v_gene: TRBV27
d_gene: TRBD1
CDR3nt: TGTGCCAGCGGTACAGGGGTTTCTGGAAACACCATATATTTT
CDR3aa: CASGTGVSGNTIYF

j_gene: TRBJ2-5
abundance: -
v_gene: TRBV7-6
d_gene: -
CDR3nt: TGTGCCAGCAGCTTAGGTCCCGGGGGAGAAGAGACCCAGTACTTC
CDR3aa: CASSLGPGGEETQYF

j_gene: TRBJ2-5
abundance: -
v_gene: TRBV18
d_gene: -
CDR3nt: TGTGCCAGCTCACCTCGGCAGGTCCAAGAGACCCAGTACTTC
CDR3aa: CASSPRQVQETQYF

j_gene: TRBJ1-1
abundance: once
v_gene: TRBV7-9
d_gene: TRBD1
CDR3nt: TGTGCCAGCAGCTCATCAGGGGGCCTGAACACTGAAGCTTTCTTT
CDR3aa: CASSSSGGLNTEAFF

j_gene: TRBJ2-1
abundance: -
v_gene: TRBV11-3
d_gene: TRBD1
CDR3nt: TGTGCCAGCAGCTTAGATCAGGGGGAGAGCTCCTACAATGAGCAGTTCTTC
CDR3aa: CASSLDQGESSYNEQFF

j_gene: TRBJ1-5
abundance: once
v_gene: TRBV18
d_gene: -
CDR3nt: TGTGCCAGCCCTTCGGCCTACAGGGTGGGCAATCAGCCCCAGCATTTT
CDR3aa: CASPSAYRVGNQPQHF

j_gene: TRBJ1-1
abundance: -
v_gene: TRBV7-9
d_gene: TRBD1
CDR3nt: TGTGCCAGCAGCTCTTGGACAGGGCGGAACACTGAAGCTTTCTTT
CDR3aa: CASSSWTGRNTEAFF

j_gene: TRBJ2-1
abundance: -
v_gene: TRBV7-2
d_gene: TRBD2
CDR3nt: TGTGCCAGCAGCTTGGCCGGGGGGGGTATCCAGGGTGAGCAGTTCTTC
CDR3aa: CASSLAGGGIQGEQFF

j_gene: TRBJ2-1
abundance: once
v_gene: TRBV10-1
d_gene: TRBD2
CDR3nt: TGCGCCACCCCCCGAGAGCGGGAGTACAATGAGCAGTTCTTC
CDR3aa: CATPREREYNEQFF

j_gene: TRBJ1-2
abundance: -
v_gene: TRBV9
d_gene: -
CDR3nt: TGTGCCAGCAGCGTAGTAGGGGAATATGGCTACACCTTC
CDR3aa: CASSVVGEYGYTF

j_gene: TRBJ1-5
abundance: -
v_gene: TRBV6-2/TRBV6-3
d_gene: -
CDR3nt: TGTGCCAGCAGTTACAAACTAGGGGGTAATCAGCCCCAGCATTTT
CDR3aa: CASSYKLGGNQPQHF

j_gene: TRBJ1-1
abundance: -
v_gene: TRBV6-6
d_gene: -
CDR3nt: TGTGCCAGCAGTCTTCAGGGTAGCACTGAAGCTTTCTTT
CDR3aa: CASSLQGSTEAFF

j_gene: TRBJ2-3
abundance: -
v_gene: TRBV18
d_gene: -
CDR3nt: TGTGCCAGCTCACCAGTACAGCATCCATTCACAGATACGCAGTATTTT
CDR3aa: CASSPVQHPFTDTQYF

j_gene: TRBJ1-3
abundance: few
v_gene: TRBV7-2
d_gene: -
CDR3nt: TGTGCCAGCAGCTTACAGGGGCTGGGAAACACCATATATTTT
CDR3aa: CASSLQGLGNTIYF

j_gene: TRBJ2-7
abundance: -
v_gene: TRBV27
d_gene: -
CDR3nt: TGTGCCAGCAGTTCGATTGTGGGACACTCCTACGAGCAGTACTTC
CDR3aa: CASSSIVGHSYEQYF

j_gene: TRBJ2-3
abundance: -
v_gene: TRBV10-3
d_gene: -
CDR3nt: TGTGCCATCAGCCGGACTTACACAGATACGCAGTATTTT
CDR3aa: CAISRTYTDTQYF

j_gene: TRBJ2-1
abundance: -
v_gene: TRBV15
d_gene: -
CDR3nt: TGTGCCACCAGCAGAGGGGGGGCCTACAATGAGCAGTTCTTC
CDR3aa: CATSRGGAYNEQFF

j_gene: TRBJ2-7
abundance: -
v_gene: TRBV5-4
d_gene: TRBD1
CDR3nt: TGTGCCAGCAGCAGCGGACAGGGCGGCTACGAGCAGTACTTC
CDR3aa: CASSSGQGGYEQYF

j_gene: TRBJ2-2
abundance: -
v_gene: TRBV30
d_gene: -
CDR3nt: TGTGCCTGGAGTAGGTCAGGGAACACCGGGGAGCTGTTTTTT
CDR3aa: CAWSRSGNTGELFF

j_gene: TRBJ1-2
abundance: few
v_gene: TRBV12-1
d_gene: -
CDR3nt: TGTGCCAGCAGCTTTACAGGGCTAGGTTCTAACTATGGCTACACCTTC
CDR3aa: CASSFTGLGSNYGYTF